These T cell receptor beta chains were read from a single sample in a study of blood T cell repertoires in COVID-19. Here immunoSEQ multiplex PCR was the method, and the copy in TCRdb shows in-frame clones only, minus some. The sample yields tens of thousands of clones, 82% seen once. Sequenced material: peripheral blood. The source of these receptors is a human donor in a cohort sampled during active COVID-19. CDR3s include the opening cysteine and the closing phenylalanine or tryptophan. D genes are given only for firm matches.

D gene: .; J gene: TRBJ2-7; V gene: TRBV6-1; CDR3 protein: CASSEQGGAYEQYF; CDR3 DNA: TGTGCCAGCAGTGAACAAGGGGGTGCATACGAGCAGTACTTC
D gene: .; J gene: TRBJ2-7; V gene: TRBV20-1; CDR3 protein: CSASLTTTREQYF; CDR3 DNA: TGCAGTGCAAGTTTGACCACGACGAGGGAGCAGTACTTC
D gene: TRBD1; J gene: TRBJ2-2; V gene: TRBV24-1; CDR3 protein: CATSPQGAGTGELFF; CDR3 DNA: TGTGCCACCAGTCCACAGGGGGCCGGGACCGGGGAGCTGTTTTTT
D gene: .; J gene: TRBJ2-7; V gene: TRBV20-1; CDR3 protein: CSARGAYEQYF; CDR3 DNA: TGCAGTGCCAGGGGAGCCTACGAGCAGTACTTC
D gene: .; J gene: TRBJ2-6; V gene: TRBV5-1; CDR3 protein: CASSYERGTNSGANVLTF; CDR3 DNA: TGCGCCAGCAGCTACGAGCGAGGTACGAACTCTGGGGCCAACGTCCTGACTTTC
D gene: .; J gene: TRBJ2-7; V gene: TRBV2; CDR3 protein: CASSGYEQYF; CDR3 DNA: TGTGCCAGCTCGGGGTACGAGCAGTACTTC
D gene: TRBD2; J gene: TRBJ2-1; V gene: TRBV6-4; CDR3 protein: CASSDGIAGAQNNEQFF; CDR3 DNA: TGTGCCAGCAGTGACGGGATAGCGGGGGCACAAAACAATGAGCAGTTCTTC
D gene: .; J gene: TRBJ2-3; V gene: TRBV7-2; CDR3 protein: CASSFRIGGLSTDTQYF; CDR3 DNA: TGTGCCAGCAGCTTCCGGATAGGCGGGCTTAGCACAGATACGCAGTATTTT
D gene: TRBD2; J gene: TRBJ2-7; V gene: TRBV6-2/TRBV6-3; CDR3 protein: CASSYGLTSGWDEQYF; CDR3 DNA: TGTGCCAGCAGTTACGGATTGACTAGCGGGTGGGACGAGCAGTACTTC
D gene: .; J gene: TRBJ1-4; V gene: TRBV6-6; CDR3 protein: CASSYSNSRDEKLFF; CDR3 DNA: TGTGCCAGCAGTTACTCGAACTCGAGGGATGAAAAACTGTTTTTT
D gene: .; J gene: TRBJ1-2; V gene: TRBV10-3; CDR3 protein: CAISDSDGYTF; CDR3 DNA: TGTGCCATCAGTGATAGCGATGGCTACACCTTC
D gene: TRBD1; J gene: TRBJ2-7; V gene: TRBV7-8; CDR3 protein: CASSFPPPVRDRSYEQYF; CDR3 DNA: TGTGCCAGCAGCTTCCCTCCCCCCGTGCGGGACAGGTCCTACGAGCAGTACTTC
D gene: .; J gene: TRBJ1-5; V gene: TRBV19; CDR3 protein: CASSTDGSTADSNQPQHF; CDR3 DNA: TGTGCCAGTAGTACAGACGGTAGCACAGCGGATAGCAATCAGCCCCAGCATTTT